Presented here are 30 T cell receptor beta chains from one specimen sequenced in a study of post-analysis software for immune sequencing data. Incorporated into the TCR beta cDNA libraries were unique molecular identifiers, which served to reduce PCR and sequencing biases. Each CDR3 protein is one row after TCRdb ran MiXCR on the PCR reads. The sample consists of about 160,000 distinct CDR3 sequences, approximately 35% of them appearing once. This specimen was blood, taken after autologous hematopoietic stem cell transplantation. The receptor set was obtained from a girl aged 10-17 years with multiple sclerosis.

This clonotype was counted a few times. The chain recombines TRBV10-3 with TRBJ2-3, with no clear D. The CDR3 runs 12 residues. Trimming stripped 5 bases from V and 2 bases from J, with 5 bases between. Germline V gene lookup returns CDR1 ENHRY and CDR2 SYGVKD. The CDR3 loop reads CAISPNTDTQYF. CDR3 nucleotide sequence: TGTGCCATCAGTCCTAACACAGATACGCAGTATTTT.

V is TRBV29-1 and J is TRBJ1-1, with D hard to call. Deletions cut 4 bases from V and 4 bases from J, with 7 bases between. Germline V gives CDR1 SQVTM, CDR2 ANQGSEA. This CDR3 is built from 11 residues. CDR3 residues: CSVGTVTEAFF. The CDR3 DNA reads TGCAGCGTTGGGACGGTCACTGAAGCTTTCTTT.

The count of this clonotype is one. This sequence joins TRBV5-1 and TRBJ1-2; D is unresolved. Germline V gene data show CDR1 as SGHRS and CDR2 as YFSETQ. V was pared by 0 bases and J by 8 bases, with 11 bases between. CDR3 length: 13 amino acids. CDR3 nucleotides: TGCGCCAGCAGCTTGGTTCACGCCGGAGGCTACACCTTC. Residues: CASSLVHAGGYTF.

The chain is built from TRBV10-3 and TRBJ2-3, with 12 nucleotides matching TRBD2. The CDR3 has 20 residues. The germline V gene encodes CDR1 ENHRY and CDR2 SYGVKD. The junction had 14 bases not matched to a gene; V was cut back by 3 bases and J by 1 base. CDR3 sequence: CAISETRLAGATTGTDTQYF. The CDR3 nucleotides read TGTGCCATCAGTGAAACAAGACTAGCGGGAGCAACAACTGGCACAGATACGCAGTATTTT.

This clonotype was counted between two and nine times. This sequence joins TRBV5-1 and TRBJ2-1; TRBD1 agrees at 9 bases. The CDR3 runs to 14 residues. Germline-derived CDR1 and CDR2 are SGHRS and YFSETQ. Trimming removed 5 bases from V and 6 bases from J; junction bases left unmatched: 6. CDR3 coding DNA: TGCGCCAGCAGGGAATCGACAGGGGGCAATGAGCAGTTCTTC. This codes for CASRESTGGNEQFF.

In this sample, this clonotype turned up a few times. The chain couples TRBV28 to TRBJ2-7, with 8 bases matching TRBD2. The CDR3 is made up of 14 amino acids. Germline CDR1 reads MDHEN; CDR2 reads SYDVKM. Trimming took 5 bases from V and 3 from J; bases not matched to a gene: 6. The CDR3: CASSRPGLGYEQYF. In DNA form, the CDR3 reads TGTGCCAGCAGTCGACCGGGACTAGGCTACGAGCAGTACTTC.

This clonotype was observed many times. The chain couples TRBV7-9 to TRBJ2-5; the D is unclear. The CDR3 loop spans 11 amino acids. Trimming removed 8 bases at V and 5 bases at J, with 9 bases between. Germline assignment: CDR1 SEHNR and CDR2 FQNEAQ (reference sequence). The CDR3 protein is CASSWAETQYF. CDR3 nucleotides: TGTGCCAGCTCCTGGGCGGAGACCCAGTACTTC. Based on the CDR3 plus reference TRBV7-9 and TRBJ2-5, the full variable domain is DTGVSQNPRHKITKRGQNVTFRCDPISEHNRLYWYRQTLGQGPEFLTYFQNEAQLEKSRLLSDRFSAERPKGSFSTLEIQRTEQGDSAMYLCASSWAETQYFGPGTRLLVL.

This clonotype was found a few times. The chain couples TRBV6-5 to TRBJ2-1; 9 bases are shared with TRBD1. V lost 0 bases and J lost 4; bases outside the gene matches: 7. Germline V gives CDR1 MNHEY, CDR2 SVGAGI. The CDR3 sequence is 17 residues long. CDR3 in amino acids: CASSYSAGQGLYNEQFF. CDR3 DNA: TGTGCCAGCAGTTACTCGGCCGGACAGGGGTTGTACAATGAGCAGTTCTTC.

Only one count was recorded for this clonotype. The chain is built from TRBV14 and TRBJ2-3; perhaps TRBD2 as D (6 bases). Germline V gene sequence: CDR1 SGHDN, CDR2 FVKESK. The CDR3 spans 15 residues. V lost 4 bases, J lost 4 bases, and 15 bases lay in between. The CDR3 is CASSPRPGRADTQYF. CDR3 sequence (DNA): TGTGCCAGCAGCCCCCGTCCCGGGAGAGCAGATACGCAGTATTTT. Drawing the rest from reference TRBV14 and TRBJ2-3, the complete variable domain is EAGVTQFPSHSVIEKGQTVTLRCDPISGHDNLYWYRRVMGKEIKFLLHFVKESKQDESGMPNNRFLAERTGGTYSTLKVQPAELEDSGVYFCASSPRPGRADTQYFGPGTRLTVL.

In DNA, the CDR3 is TGCAGCGTTGAAGGGGTAAGGCAGGGCACTGAAGCTTTCTTT. This gives the protein CSVEGVRQGTEAFF. The gene calls are TRBV29-1 and TRBJ1-1; D perhaps matches TRBD1 (5 bases). The ends were cut back, 1 base at V and 4 bases at J, with 13 bases in the middle. This CDR3 comprises 14 residues. Germline loops: CDR1 SQVTM, CDR2 ANQGSEA.

This clonotype was seen only a few times. The chain combines TRBV20-1 with TRBJ1-2, with a weak D call TRBD1 (5 bases). V lost 0 bases and J lost 2, with 10 bases in between. The V gene's germline CDR1 is DFQATT and CDR2 SNEGSKA (reference sequence). This CDR3 comprises 14 residues. The chain's CDR3 is CSARDLGTNYGYTF. CDR3 DNA sequence: TGCAGTGCTAGAGATCTGGGGACGAACTATGGCTACACCTTC.

The genes are TRBV6-6 and TRBJ2-2; the match to TRBD2 covers 13 bases. Unmatched junction bases numbered 10, after V lost 5 bases and J lost 7 bases. This CDR3 is 17 amino acids long. Germline V gene sequence: CDR1 MNHNY, CDR2 SVGAGI (reference sequence). This CDR3 reads CASSQPVLAGGIGELFF. The CDR3 DNA sequence: TGTGCCAGCAGTCAGCCGGTACTAGCGGGAGGGATCGGGGAGCTGTTTTTT.

This clonotype was seen ten or more times. The V gene is TRBV20-1, the J gene TRBJ1-2; D is unresolved. This CDR3 contains 13 residues. V was trimmed by 0 bases and J by 0 bases, leaving 5 bases between them. Germline V gene lookup returns CDR1 DFQATT and CDR2 SNEGSKA (reference sequence). In DNA, the CDR3 is TGCAGTGCTAGAGATTTTTCTAACTATGGCTACACCTTC. Amino acids: CSARDFSNYGYTF.

V and J are TRBV20-1 and TRBJ2-7; 10 bases fit TRBD2. Per the germline V gene, CDR1 is DFQATT and CDR2 is SNEGSKA (reference sequence). The CDR3 runs 11 residues. V lost 4 bases and J lost 6; bases outside the gene matches: 0. The CDR3 coding sequence is TGCAGTGCTACTAGCGGGAGCGAGCAGTACTTC. Amino acids: CSATSGSEQYF.

The table lists this clonotype with many counts. This sequence joins TRBV29-1 and TRBJ1-2; D perhaps matches TRBD1 (6 bases). The germline V gene encodes CDR1 SQVTM and CDR2 ANQGSEA. The V gene lost 0 bases and the J gene lost 2 bases, with 16 bases spanning the gap. The CDR3 covers 16 residues. The CDR3 coding sequence is TGCAGCGTTGAAGATCGTAGACAGGCTTCAAACTATGGCTACACCTTC. As protein: CSVEDRRQASNYGYTF.

The V gene is TRBV4-2, the J gene TRBJ2-7; D not resolved. Trimming stripped 6 bases from V and 2 bases from J, with 11 bases between. Germline V gives CDR1 LGHNA, CDR2 YNFKEQ. The CDR3 contains 13 residues. CDR3 in amino acids: CASRQRATYEQYF. The DNA for the CDR3 is TGTGCCAGCAGACAACGGGCAACCTACGAGCAGTACTTC.

This clonotype was detected a few times. CDR3 DNA sequence: TGTGCCAGCAGCGAGGGCTTGGGAGACAATGAGCAGTTCTTC. Translated, it gives CASSEGLGDNEQFF. This chain connects TRBV9 to TRBJ2-1; D possibly corresponds to TRBD2 (5 bases). The CDR3 length is 14 residues. Germline loops: CDR1 SGDLS, CDR2 YYNGEE. The V end was cut by 3 bases, the J end by 5 bases, with 12 bases between. The full variable domain, completed using reference TRBV9 and TRBJ2-1, is DSGVTQTPKHLITATGQRVTLRCSPRSGDLSVYWYQQSLDQGLQFLIQYYNGEERAKGNILERFSAQQFPDLHSELNLSSLELGDSALYFCASSEGLGDNEQFFGPGTRLTVL.

The V call is TRBV4-2, the J call TRBJ2-3; either TRBD1 or TRBD2 may fit D (6 bases each). Germline V lookup: CDR1 LGHNA, CDR2 YNFKEQ. V gave up 6 bases and J gave up 8 bases, with 21 bases separating them. The CDR3 has 15 residues. The DNA of the CDR3 is TGTGCCAGCAGTCCCGGGGGCCCGTCTGTTCCTACGCAGTATTTT. It codes for CASSPGGPSVPTQYF.

This clonotype was seen only a few times. CDR3 nucleotides: TGTGCCAGCACTCCCCCAGGGTATGTCTCCTACGAGCAGTACTTC. The encoded protein is CASTPPGYVSYEQYF. The chain couples TRBV21-1 to TRBJ2-7; the table's D call of TRBD1 was not tested on the DNA. TRBV21-1 is flagged as a pseudogene. The CDR3 length is 15 residues.

The chain is built from TRBV12-3 or TRBV12-4 and TRBJ2-1; D tentatively reads TRBD1 or TRBD2 (6 bases each). V lost 2 bases to trimming and J lost 7 bases, with 15 bases between them. This CDR3 region has 15 residues. The CDR3 DNA reads as TGTGCCAGCAGTTTAAAGATAACAGGGAGGAATGAGCAGTTCTTC. Translated, it gives CASSLKITGRNEQFF.

This clonotype was counted only a few times. This chain joins TRBV7-3 and TRBJ2-7, with 7 bases that match TRBD1. Germline V CDR1 and CDR2: SGHTA, FQGTGA. This CDR3 contains 13 residues. With V trimmed by 3 bases and J by 4 bases, 3 bases remained unmatched. The CDR3 sequence is CASSFTQGYEQYF. DNA of the CDR3: TGTGCCAGCAGCTTCACACAGGGGTACGAGCAGTACTTC.

This clonotype turned up a few times. The V and J genes are TRBV6-5 and TRBJ2-7, with TRBD1 matching over 8 bases. The CDR3 is made up of 14 amino acids. The junction had 4 bases not matched to a gene; V was cut back by 2 bases and J by 4 bases. Germline CDR1 reads MNHEY; CDR2 reads SVGAGI. The CDR3 region is CASSYGTGGYEQYF. In DNA, the CDR3 is TGTGCCAGCAGTTACGGGACAGGCGGATACGAGCAGTACTTC.

The V call is TRBV4-2, the J call TRBJ1-4, with D maybe TRBD1 (6 bases). The CDR3 is made up of 14 amino acids. V was cut by 4 bases and J by 6 bases, with 12 bases left in between. The germline CDR1 and CDR2 sequences are LGHNA and YNFKEQ. Here the CDR3 reads CASSPPRTDEKLFF. CDR3 coding DNA: TGTGCCAGCAGCCCCCCGAGGACAGATGAAAAACTGTTTTTT.

J is TRBJ2-5 and V is TRBV20-1; D remains ambiguous. The J call is in doubt because the DNA end fits TRBJ2-7 better. The CDR3 length is 11 residues. Germline loops: CDR1 DFQATT, CDR2 SNEGSKA (reference sequence). CDR3: CSASMASEQYF. The CDR3 DNA reads as TGCAGTGCTAGTATGGCATCCGAGCAGTACTTC.

CDR3 sequence reads: CSARDLSMNTEAFF. The CDR3 DNA follows: TGCAGTGCTAGAGATCTTAGCATGAACACTGAAGCTTTCTTT. J is TRBJ1-1 and V is TRBV20-1, with D unresolved. Germline CDR1 reads DFQATT; CDR2 reads SNEGSKA (reference sequence). V lost 0 bases to trimming and J lost 0 bases, with 8 bases between them. The CDR3 runs 14 residues.

This chain connects TRBV28 to TRBJ1-4; possibly TRBD1 for D (5 bases). V was cut by 2 bases and J by 5 bases, with 15 bases left in between. Germline CDR1 is MDHEN and CDR2 is SYDVKM. CDR3 size: 16 residues. Here the CDR3 DNA reads TGTGCCAGCAGTTTAGCGGGAGGAGCAGGGAATGAAAAACTGTTTTTT. This sequence encodes CASSLAGGAGNEKLFF.

The chain recombines TRBV20-1 with TRBJ2-1; 7 nucleotides agree with TRBD2. This CDR3 has 18 amino acids. J lost 5 bases, V lost 3 bases, and 19 bases had no gene match. CDR1 DFQATT and CDR2 SNEGSKA come from the germline V gene (reference sequence). CDR3 amino acids: CSARRSSGEGGPDNEQFF. In DNA, the CDR3 is TGCAGTGCTAGGAGGTCCTCTGGGGAGGGAGGGCCCGACAATGAGCAGTTCTTC.

This clonotype was counted at least ten times. V usage is TRBV6-4 and J usage is TRBJ2-3; 7 positions agree with TRBD2. Germline CDR1 reads MRHNA; CDR2 reads SNTAGT. Trimming at V came to 5 bases and at J to 4 bases, leaving 6 bases not matched to a gene. The CDR3 is 14 amino acids. CDR3: CASSQGLGPDTQYF. CDR3 nucleotide sequence: TGTGCCAGCAGTCAAGGACTAGGCCCAGATACGCAGTATTTT.

The chain has TRBV7-9 and TRBJ2-5; D is undetermined. Trimming took 0 bases from V and 2 from J, leaving 7 bases between them. This CDR3 region has 14 residues. Germline V CDR1 and CDR2: SEHNR, FQNEAQ (reference sequence). The CDR3 protein is CASSLASIQETQYF. DNA for the CDR3: TGTGCCAGCAGCTTAGCGTCCATTCAAGAGACCCAGTACTTC.

This clonotype was picked up a small number of times. J is TRBJ2-1 and V is TRBV7-9, with D tentatively TRBD2 (5 bases). The germline V gene has CDR1 SEHNR and CDR2 FQNEAQ (reference sequence). CDR3 size: 13 residues. V gave up 3 bases and J gave up 7 bases, with 10 bases separating them. The CDR3 nucleotides are TGTGCCAGCAGCTTTAGCGATGTTAATGAGCAGTTCTTC. Translation: CASSFSDVNEQFF.